The 29 T cell receptor beta chains presented below share a single source sample, sequenced in a study of blood T cell repertoires in COVID-19. Here immunoSEQ multiplex PCR was the method, and the copy in TCRdb shows in-frame clones only, minus some. The sample yields roughly 80,000 clones, about 85% seen once. Sequenced: peripheral blood. These TCRs come from a human donor in a cohort sampled during active COVID-19.

The chain joins TRBV5-1 to TRBJ2-5, with TRBD2 as a possible D gene (5 bases). Germline lookup yields CDR1 SGHRS and CDR2 YFSETQ. Trimming cost V 1 base and J 3 bases, with 13 bases left between them. This CDR3 has 15 amino acids. For the CDR3, the DNA is TGCGCCAGCAGCTTGACTGCAGCGGAGAAAGAGACCCAGTACTTC. Amino acid sequence: CASSLTAAEKETQYF. Using reference TRBV5-1 and TRBJ2-5 for the parts outside the CDR3, the full variable domain is KAGVTQTPRYLIKTRGQQVTLSCSPISGHRSVSWYQQTPGQGLQFLFEYFSETQRNKGNFPGRFSGRQFSNSRSEMNVSTLELGDSALYLCASSLTAAEKETQYFGPGTRLLVL.

The chain employs TRBV19 and TRBJ2-7; 10 nucleotides match TRBD1. The V gene's germline CDR1 is LNHDA and CDR2 SQIVND (reference sequence). Germline trimming cut 3 bases from V and 2 bases from J; bases unmatched to any gene: 10. There are 17 residues in the CDR3. CDR3 protein: CASSMDRTGGNTYEQYF. The CDR3 DNA reads as TGTGCCAGTAGTATGGACCGGACAGGGGGTAATACCTACGAGCAGTACTTC.

The rearrangement links TRBV11-3 to TRBJ2-1, with 14 nucleotides matching TRBD2. J was trimmed by 8 bases and V by 5 bases; bases with no gene match: 5. There are 15 residues in the CDR3. Germline lookup yields CDR1 SGHNT and CDR2 YENEEA. The CDR3 DNA sequence: TGTGCCAGCAGCCCGGGACTAGCGGGAGTCTATGAGCAGTTCTTC. It encodes CASSPGLAGVYEQFF. Variable domain in full (rest from reference TRBV11-3 and TRBJ2-1): EAGVVQSPRYKIIEKKQPVAFWCNPISGHNTLYWYLQNLGQGPELLIRYENEEAVDDSQLPKDRFSAERLKGVDSTLKIQPAELGDSAVYLCASSPGLAGVYEQFFGPGTRLTVL.

The chain recombines TRBV5-1 with TRBJ2-5; TRBD2 matches 10 bases. From germline, CDR1 is SGHRS and CDR2 YFSETQ. J was trimmed by 1 base and V by 0 bases; bases with no gene match: 3. This CDR3 is 16 amino acids long. DNA of the CDR3: TGCGCCAGCAGCTTGGGACTAGCGGGCTTCCAAGAGACCCAGTACTTC. Translated: CASSLGLAGFQETQYF.

The chain joins TRBV5-1 to TRBJ2-6, with a weak D call TRBD2 (6 bases). The CDR3 runs 17 residues. CDR1 is SGHRS and CDR2 is YFSETQ in the germline V gene. V shed 3 bases and J shed 0 bases, with 13 bases lying between them. CDR3 region: CASSSARGSSGANVLTF. CDR3 DNA sequence: TGCGCCAGCAGCTCCGCCCGGGGGTCCTCTGGGGCCAACGTCCTGACTTTC.

This chain joins TRBV28 and TRBJ1-5, with 10 bases identical to TRBD1. The CDR3 consists of 17 residues. Germline CDR1 reads MDHEN; CDR2 reads SYDVKM. V gave up 10 bases and J gave up 0 bases; unmatched junction bases: 12. The CDR3 DNA reads as TGTGCCACCTACCGGGACAGGGGTCCCTATAGCAATCAGCCCCAGCATTTT. Translation gives CATYRDRGPYSNQPQHF.

The rearrangement uses TRBV24-1 and TRBJ2-1, with a weak D call TRBD2 (5 bases). The CDR3 spans 12 residues. Deletions cut 4 bases from V and 10 bases from J, with 10 bases between. Germline CDR1 reads KGHDR; CDR2 reads SFDVKD. CDR3 nucleotides: TGTGCCACCAGTGAGGACTGGAGCGAGCAGTTCTTC. This encodes CATSEDWSEQFF.

The chain couples TRBV5-4 to TRBJ2-3, with D perhaps matching TRBD2 (6 bases). The CDR3 runs to 16 residues. CDR1 SGHNT and CDR2 YYREEE come from the germline V gene (reference sequence). V gave up 3 bases and J gave up 5 bases, with 19 bases separating them. The chain's CDR3 is CASSSGESAAVDTQYF. For the CDR3, the DNA is TGTGCCAGCAGCTCGGGGGAGTCGGCGGCGGTAGATACGCAGTATTTT.

The genes are TRBV28 and TRBJ1-2; D is perhaps TRBD1 (5 bases). The V gene's germline CDR1 is MDHEN and CDR2 SYDVKM. Trimming removed 3 bases from V and 2 bases from J, with 10 bases in between. This CDR3 contains 14 residues. CDR3 DNA sequence: TGTGCCAGCAGTTTGGGACTCAGCAACTATGGCTACACCTTC. It codes for CASSLGLSNYGYTF.

V is TRBV5-1 and J is TRBJ2-5; 12 nucleotides agree with TRBD2. V was clipped by 6 bases and J by 3 bases; unmatched bases: 9. CDR1 is SGHRS, CDR2 YFSETQ, per germline. CDR3 length: 16 residues. CDR3 residues: CASTPGLAGGEETQYF. Written as DNA, the CDR3 is TGCGCCAGCACCCCTGGGCTAGCGGGAGGGGAAGAGACCCAGTACTTC.

The chain has TRBV9 and TRBJ1-6; 8 bases match TRBD1. The CDR3 consists of 16 residues. V lost 3 bases, J lost 8 bases, and 10 bases stayed unmatched. The germline gives CDR1 SGDLS, CDR2 YYNGEE. The CDR3, as DNA: TGTGCCAGCAGCGGAACCAGGGGGCTTATTGATTCACCCCTCCACTTT. Its translation is CASSGTRGLIDSPLHF.

The chain combines TRBV11-2 with TRBJ1-1; D gene ambiguous. Per germline, CDR1 SGHAT and CDR2 FQNNGV. This CDR3 contains 15 residues. The V end was cut by 0 bases, the J end by 1 base, with 9 bases between. DNA of the CDR3: TGTGCCAGCAGCTTAGAACCCTACCCGAACACTGAAGCTTTCTTT. Translation: CASSLEPYPNTEAFF. Drawing the rest from reference TRBV11-2 and TRBJ1-1, the complete variable domain is EAGVAQSPRYKIIEKRQSVAFWCNPISGHATLYWYQQILGQGPKLLIQFQNNGVVDDSQLPKDRFSAERLKGVDSTLKIQPAKLEDSAVYLCASSLEPYPNTEAFFGQGTRLTVV.

This clone showed up just once. The genes are TRBV2 and TRBJ2-7; 11 bases are a match to TRBD2. The CDR3 spans 14 residues. From germline, CDR1 is SNHLY and CDR2 FYNNEI. After removal of 8 bases from V and 5 bases from J, the junction contained 8 bases not matched to a gene. CDR3 residues: CASSRLAGSHEQYF. In nucleotides, the CDR3 is TGTGCCAGCTCCCGACTAGCGGGGTCGCACGAGCAGTACTTC.

The J gene is TRBJ2-1, the V gene TRBV6-1; 9 nucleotides agree with TRBD1. In germline, CDR1 is MNHNS, CDR2 SASEGT. The CDR3 is 14 amino acids. Germline trimming cut 3 bases from V and 8 bases from J; bases unmatched to any gene: 5. CDR3 coding DNA: TGTGCCAGCAGTGACCGGGACAGGGCGGATGAGCAGTTCTTC. Its protein is CASSDRDRADEQFF.

The rearrangement joins TRBV24-1 to TRBJ1-5, with no clear D. The germline gives CDR1 KGHDR, CDR2 SFDVKD. V shed 6 bases and J shed 0 bases, with 5 bases lying between them. This CDR3 has 13 residues. In nucleotides, the CDR3 is TGTGCCACCAGTCAATTTAGCAATCAGCCCCAGCATTTT. Its translation: CATSQFSNQPQHF.

This chain links TRBV14 with TRBJ2-1, with 8 bases that match TRBD2. CDR3 length: 14 residues. Germline V gene data show CDR1 as SGHDN and CDR2 as FVKESK. The trim removed 5 bases at V and 3 bases at J, leaving 3 bases unmatched. The CDR3: CASSSGLGYNEQFF. DNA of the CDR3: TGTGCCAGCAGCTCGGGACTAGGCTACAATGAGCAGTTCTTC.

The chain has TRBV12-3 or TRBV12-4 and TRBJ2-5; 9 bases map to TRBD2. The trim removed 7 bases at V and 7 bases at J, leaving 7 bases unmatched. The CDR3 runs 13 residues. The chain's CDR3 is CASTPSGDGTQYF. As DNA, the CDR3 is TGTGCCAGCACCCCTAGCGGGGATGGGACCCAGTACTTC.

The chain employs TRBV4-1 and TRBJ1-5; 8 positions agree with TRBD1. The CDR3 is made up of 17 amino acids. The trim removed 0 bases at V and 5 bases at J, leaving 9 bases unmatched. Germline lookup yields CDR1 MGHRA and CDR2 YSYEKL. As DNA, the CDR3 is TGCGCCAGCAGCCAAGAGCCAGGGACAGGACCCCATCAGCCCCAGCATTTT. Translating gives CASSQEPGTGPHQPQHF.

This clone was recorded once. This rearrangement joins TRBV29-1 to TRBJ1-1; D is perhaps TRBD1 (5 bases). The V end lost 4 bases, the J end lost 11 bases, and 20 bases lay between the germline ends. The germline CDR1 and CDR2 sequences are SQVTM and ANQGSEA. The CDR3 is made up of 13 amino acids. In DNA form, the CDR3 reads TGCAGCGTTGCGAAGAGGCAGGGCGAGCACGCTTTCTTT. The encoded protein is CSVAKRQGEHAFF.

The V call is TRBV11-3, the J call TRBJ1-3; tentative D call: TRBD1 (6 bases). V gave up 4 bases and J gave up 3 bases, with 13 bases separating them. The CDR3 totals 15 residues. CDR1 is SGHNT and CDR2 is YENEEA in the germline V gene. This chain's CDR3 is CASSSRGAHGNTIYF. The CDR3 DNA sequence: TGTGCCAGCAGCTCACGGGGGGCACATGGAAACACCATATATTTT.

The chain is built from TRBV5-4 and TRBJ1-6; 12 positions agree with TRBD1. There are 15 residues in the CDR3. The trim removed 4 bases at V and 11 bases at J, leaving 7 bases unmatched. CDR1 is SGHNT, CDR2 YYREEE, per germline (reference sequence). CDR3 bases: TGTGCCAGCAGCACCCCGGGACAGGGGGCGACACCCCTCCACTTT. Amino acids: CASSTPGQGATPLHF.

The V call is TRBV19, the J call TRBJ2-1; D uncertain. Germline CDR1 reads LNHDA; CDR2 reads SQIVND (reference sequence). The CDR3 sequence is 14 residues long. V dropped 3 bases and J dropped 7 bases, with 13 bases sitting between them. DNA for the CDR3: TGTGCCAGTAGTATCGGTCCCCGTTCGAATGAGCAGTTCTTC. This gives the protein CASSIGPRSNEQFF.

V and J are TRBV18 and TRBJ2-7; possibly TRBD1 for D (5 bases). CDR3 size: 13 residues. Germline loops: CDR1 KGHSH, CDR2 LQKENI. Trimming removed 4 bases at V and 6 bases at J, with 13 bases between. The CDR3 sequence: CASSQGPDGEQYF. CDR3 DNA: TGTGCCAGCTCACAGGGGCCTGATGGCGAGCAGTACTTC.

The chain couples TRBV4-2 to TRBJ2-1, with TRBD2 matching over 9 bases. Losses at the gene ends were 5 bases for V and 5 bases for J; bases not matched to a gene: 13. CDR1 LGHNA and CDR2 YNFKEQ come from the germline V gene. CDR3 length equals 17 residues. This chain's CDR3 is CASSEEGWRGGHNEQFF. The CDR3 DNA reads TGTGCCAGCAGCGAGGAGGGTTGGCGGGGGGGCCACAATGAGCAGTTCTTC.

This clone was seen more than once but under ten times. The V gene is TRBV6-1, the J gene TRBJ2-3, with 7 bases fitting TRBD1. The CDR3 is 14 amino acids. The germline gives CDR1 MNHNS, CDR2 SASEGT. Trimming took 2 bases from V and 2 from J; bases not matched to a gene: 1. In DNA, the CDR3 is TGTGCCAGCAGTGAAAGGGGGCCCACAGATACGCAGTATTTT. This encodes CASSERGPTDTQYF.

The rearrangement links TRBV9 to TRBJ2-3; 9 bases are shared with TRBD2. This CDR3 contains 15 residues. The V and J ends lost 0 bases and 6 bases, in that order; junction bases with no gene match: 5. Germline CDR1 SGDLS, CDR2 YYNGEE. CDR3 coding DNA: TGTGCCAGCAGCGTAGGGCGGGGGGGCCGTGATACGCAGTATTTT. It specifies CASSVGRGGRDTQYF.

V and J are TRBV7-2 and TRBJ1-5, with D tentatively TRBD1 (5 bases). The germline V gene has CDR1 SGHTA and CDR2 FQGNSA. V dropped 0 bases and J dropped 5 bases, with 14 bases sitting between them. The CDR3 has 16 amino acids. The CDR3 protein is CASSLAPRGGDQPQHF. DNA for the CDR3: TGTGCCAGCAGCTTAGCGCCTAGGGGTGGCGATCAGCCCCAGCATTTT.

The V gene is TRBV9, the J gene TRBJ2-4, with 8 bases aligning to TRBD1. Germline V lookup: CDR1 SGDLS, CDR2 YYNGEE. The CDR3 has 13 residues. The junction had 3 bases not matched to a gene; V was cut back by 7 bases and J by 3 bases. The CDR3 loop is CASQDRGKNIQYF. In nucleotides, the CDR3 is TGTGCCAGCCAAGACAGGGGCAAAAACATTCAGTACTTC.

V usage is TRBV24-1 and J usage is TRBJ2-5; TRBD2 agrees at 9 bases. CDR1 and CDR2 (germline): KGHDR, SFDVKD. This CDR3 has 16 amino acids. J was trimmed by 1 base and V by 5 bases; bases with no gene match: 7. CDR3 sequence (DNA): TGTGCCACCAGTGCGCCAGCGGGGGGCGTCCAAGAGACCCAGTACTTC. It specifies CATSAPAGGVQETQYF.